This T cell receptor (beta chain) is drawn from a study of blood T cell repertoires in COVID-19 (dated by TCRdb to the early 2020s). For the wider study: Samples from collaborators originated in the United States, Italy and Spain and spanned both the acute and convalescent phases of COVID-19. The material from the prospective study consisted of cDNA or gDNA derived from T cells, B-cell-depleted T cells, or PBMCs. The dataset comprised deeply sampled blood TCRbeta repertoires from subjects exposed to, actively infected with, or recovered from COVID-19. The repertoires were released in a freely available public database intended as a resource for research on the immune response to SARS-CoV-2. Samples came from the ongoing ImmuneRACE study (first 160 participants) plus 1,254 subjects from 6 global collaborators. The sample metadata nearly always contained a de-identified subject ID, COVID-19 status, age in years and sex. Where available, HLA class I and class II types were taken from metadata supplied by the sample provider and were not determined by assay-based typing. The full study reports these points: Clinical and demographic metadata were provided uncurated, with the amount varying by source and participant.

The immunoSEQ Assay, a bias-controlled multiplex PCR, was used to amplify TCRbeta CDR3 regions from genomic DNA. In the original analysis: The number of nucleated cells in each sample was estimated by amplification of reference gene primers within the assay. To quantify the absolute abundance of each unique TCRbeta CDR3 rearrangement, sequence reads were collapsed and filtered. For each sample, productive Simpson clonality was calculated as the square root of Simpson's diversity index across productive rearrangements. Imported from immuneACCESS, the table was reduced by TCRdb to in-frame sequences with V and J called. These copies leave out some clones; in studies compared against another copy, an unresolved V gene accounts for under half, and the cause of the remainder is not known. The V and J calls and clone size come from that table; D and trimming were worked out from the DNA. The sample table lists a few hundred thousand clones, around 92% of them with a count of one. The top ten clones comprise about 6.8% of the sample.

To note about this clone: Its binding antigen is unknown. Base quality data are lacking; no much larger clone is found one base away.

Another Seattle source contributed samples from volunteer blood donors who had recovered from COVID-19. The collaborating institutions used their own protocols to collect whole blood in K2EDTA tubes. For TCRbeta analysis, collaborators shipped samples as frozen whole blood, isolated PBMCs, or DNA extracted from either of those sample types. Trimmed from V: 6 bases; trimmed from J: 0 bases; junction bases lacking a gene match: 5. Including cysteine and phenylalanine, the CDR3 has 15 amino acids. Only the CDR3 DNA is retained, 45 bases long and in frame from the first base. From a lookup of the germline V gene (reference sequence), CDR1 and CDR2 are SGHKS and YYEKEE.

The sample consisted of peripheral blood. The source of this sequence is a man younger than 35 who had recovered from COVID-19. The chain employs TRBV5-5 and TRBJ2-1, and TRBD2 matches 8 of the central bases. The bases are TGTGCCAGCACCCGCCGGGGGGGCTCCTACAATGAGCAGTTCTTC. This encodes CASTRRGGSYNEQFF.